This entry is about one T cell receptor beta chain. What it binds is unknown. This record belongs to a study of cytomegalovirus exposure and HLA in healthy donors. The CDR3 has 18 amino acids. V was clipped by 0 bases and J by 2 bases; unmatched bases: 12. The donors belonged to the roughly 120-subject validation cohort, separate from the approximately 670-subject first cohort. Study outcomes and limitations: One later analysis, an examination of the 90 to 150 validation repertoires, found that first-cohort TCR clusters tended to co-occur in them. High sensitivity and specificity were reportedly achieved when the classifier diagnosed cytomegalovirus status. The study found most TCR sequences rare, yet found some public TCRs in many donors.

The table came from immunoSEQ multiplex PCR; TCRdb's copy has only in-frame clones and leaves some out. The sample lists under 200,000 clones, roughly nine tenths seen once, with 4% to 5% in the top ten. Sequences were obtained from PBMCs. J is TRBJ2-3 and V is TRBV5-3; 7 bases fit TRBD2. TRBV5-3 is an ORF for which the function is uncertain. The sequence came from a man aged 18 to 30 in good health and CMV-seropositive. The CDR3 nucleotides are TGTGCCAGAAGCTTGGGCCTACTAGCGCGCGTCTCCACAGATACGCAGTATTTT. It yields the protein CARSLGLLARVSTDTQYF.